A single sample gave rise to the 25 T cell receptor beta chains below, sequenced in a study of OX40 agonist ivuxolimab in advanced cancers. Library prep was done by the immunoSEQ multiplex PCR assay. Sourced from immuneACCESS, this table was stored by TCRdb with only in-frame sequences that have V and J called. A share of the clones is absent; for the studies checked, an unresolved V gene accounts for under half, and the remainder has no known explanation. A total of about 110,000 clones appear in this sample, approximately 89% of them only once. The leading ten clones occupy around 0.27% of the sample. The sequenced sample was CD4+ or CD8+ T cells sorted from blood, obtained in a trial of the OX40 agonist ivuxolimab. The source is an adult with an advanced solid tumor such as melanoma, head and neck, liver or kidney cancer.

The count of this clone is one. This chain links TRBV9 with TRBJ1-2; no definite D call. In germline, CDR1 is SGDLS, CDR2 YYNGEE. The length of the CDR3 is 15 residues. V was clipped by 3 bases and J by 3 bases, with 15 bases between them. For the CDR3, the DNA is TGTGCCAGCAGCGCTACCCCGTTTGAGGACTATGGCTACACCTTC. Translating it yields CASSATPFEDYGYTF. The full variable domain, completed using reference TRBV9 and TRBJ1-2, is DSGVTQTPKHLITATGQRVTLRCSPRSGDLSVYWYQQSLDQGLQFLIQYYNGEERAKGNILERFSAQQFPDLHSELNLSSLELGDSALYFCASSATPFEDYGYTFGSGTRLTVV.

This chain connects TRBV29-1 to TRBJ1-4; 9 bases are a match to TRBD1. CDR1 is SQVTM and CDR2 is ANQGSEA in the germline V gene. CDR3 length: 14 amino acids. V gave up 7 bases and J gave up 5 bases; unmatched junction bases: 8. In DNA form, the CDR3 reads TGCAGCGCCCGTGCCGGGACAGGGAATGAAAAACTGTTTTTT. This codes for CSARAGTGNEKLFF.

This clone turned up a few times. This chain uses TRBV5-5 with TRBJ2-2; 8 bases are shared with TRBD2. The CDR3 contains 16 residues. The germline V gene has CDR1 SGHKS and CDR2 YYEKEE (reference sequence). J lost 2 bases, V lost 0 bases, and 3 bases had no gene match. CDR3 residues: CASSLGLALNTGELFF. CDR3 nucleotides: TGTGCCAGCAGCTTGGGACTAGCGCTCAACACCGGGGAGCTGTTTTTT.

This chain uses TRBV5-1 with TRBJ2-2, with D perhaps matching TRBD1 (5 bases). Germline-derived CDR1 and CDR2 are SGHRS and YFSETQ. The CDR3 runs 16 residues. Trimming cost V 4 bases and J 6 bases, with 19 bases left between them. The CDR3 nucleotides read TGCGCCAGCAGCGATACCGACGTGGGGCTAGCCGGGGAGCTGTTTTTT. This codes for CASSDTDVGLAGELFF.

This clone came up once. This chain's CDR3 is CSSQKGMNTEAFF. CDR3 bases: TGCAGCTCACAAAAGGGGATGAACACTGAAGCTTTCTTT. The chain joins TRBV29-1 to TRBJ1-1; possible D gene TRBD1, 5 bases. Trimming shortened V by 8 bases and J by 0 bases, and 13 bases separated the two germline ends. Germline V gene data show CDR1 as SQVTM and CDR2 as ANQGSEA. The CDR3 is 13 residues long.

The chain uses TRBV9 and TRBJ2-3; D gene uncertain. V lost 7 bases and J 2 bases, leaving 8 bases between the germline ends. Germline V gene sequence: CDR1 SGDLS, CDR2 YYNGEE. The CDR3 runs to 12 residues. The CDR3 protein is CASGVFTDTQYF. The DNA for the CDR3 is TGTGCCAGCGGGGTGTTCACAGATACGCAGTATTTT.

The chain is built from TRBV10-3 and TRBJ1-5; 9 bases are shared with TRBD1. The V gene end was trimmed by 11 bases and the J gene end by 5 bases; junction bases not matched to a gene: 16. This CDR3 contains 16 residues. Per germline, CDR1 ENHRY and CDR2 SYGVKD. The CDR3 sequence: CASSGGTGPYDQPQHF. In DNA form, the CDR3 reads TGTGCCTCATCCGGTGGGACAGGGCCTTACGATCAGCCCCAGCATTTT.

The rearrangement links TRBV29-1 to TRBJ2-3; no firm D call. Looked up from germline, CDR1 is SQVTM and CDR2 is ANQGSEA. The CDR3 is made up of 12 amino acids. Deletions cut 3 bases from V and 0 bases from J, with 4 bases between. In DNA, the CDR3 is TGCAGCGTTGAGGCTAGCACAGATACGCAGTATTTT. Its translation is CSVEASTDTQYF.

The chain recombines TRBV7-2 with TRBJ2-3; 7 bases agree with TRBD2. J gave up 3 bases and V 1 base, and 4 bases lay outside the gene matches. From germline, CDR1 is SGHTA and CDR2 FQGNSA. This CDR3 comprises 15 residues. The CDR3 DNA follows: TGTGCCAGCAGCTTAGATGGGCGGGGGACAGATACGCAGTATTTT. Protein product: CASSLDGRGTDTQYF.

This chain uses TRBV5-1 with TRBJ2-5; TRBD1 aligns across 7 bases. The CDR3 loop spans 14 amino acids. Germline-derived CDR1 and CDR2 are SGHRS and YFSETQ. The V gene end was trimmed by 2 bases and the J gene end by 5 bases; junction bases not matched to a gene: 6. The CDR3 coding sequence is TGCGCCAGCAGCTTAGGGGACAGCTCCGAGACCCAGTACTTC. It yields the protein CASSLGDSSETQYF. Full variable domain (rest looked up from reference TRBV5-1 and TRBJ2-5): KAGVTQTPRYLIKTRGQQVTLSCSPISGHRSVSWYQQTPGQGLQFLFEYFSETQRNKGNFPGRFSGRQFSNSRSEMNVSTLELGDSALYLCASSLGDSSETQYFGPGTRLLVL.

CDR3 sequence (DNA): TGTGCCAGCAGCCGAGCCTCGCAGGGAGGCCAAGAGACCCAGTACTTC. Amino acid sequence: CASSRASQGGQETQYF. The rearrangement links TRBV7-2 to TRBJ2-5; a weak D match, TRBD2 (6 bases). CDR3 length: 16 amino acids. Trimming pared 5 bases from V and 1 base from J, leaving 17 bases between. CDR1 SGHTA and CDR2 FQGNSA come from the germline V gene.

The chain couples TRBV9 to TRBJ2-7; 8 bases are shared with TRBD1. Germline V gives CDR1 SGDLS, CDR2 YYNGEE. This CDR3 has 15 amino acids. The J segment lost 5 bases and the V segment lost 0 bases, leaving 7 bases of the junction unmatched. The CDR3 loop reads CASSVGMDRDHEQYF. The DNA for the CDR3 is TGTGCCAGCAGCGTAGGGATGGACAGGGACCACGAGCAGTACTTC.

V gene TRBV7-2 combines with J gene TRBJ1-5; unclear D gene. Per germline, CDR1 SGHTA and CDR2 FQGNSA. The CDR3 spans 15 residues. V was shortened by 5 bases and J by 0 bases, with 11 bases between the two germline ends. The CDR3, as DNA: TGTGCCAGCAGCCCATGGGTCAATAGCAATCAGCCCCAGCATTTT. It is translated as CASSPWVNSNQPQHF. Full variable domain (rest looked up from reference TRBV7-2 and TRBJ1-5): GAGVSQSPSNKVTEKGKDVELRCDPISGHTALYWYRQSLGQGLEFLIYFQGNSAPDKSGLPSDRFSAERTGGSVSTLTIQRTQQEDSAVYLCASSPWVNSNQPQHFGDGTRLSIL.

The genes are TRBV10-3 and TRBJ2-6; D tentatively fits TRBD1 or TRBD2 (5 bases each). The CDR3 has 13 amino acids. V was pared by 0 bases and J by 18 bases, with 15 bases between. Per the germline V gene, CDR1 is ENHRY and CDR2 is SYGVKD. CDR3 DNA sequence: TGTGCCATCAGTGAGTCAGTGGAGGCAGGGAGGACTTTC. Its protein is CAISESVEAGRTF.

V gene TRBV10-3 combines with J gene TRBJ1-5; D unclear. V was cut by 3 bases and J by 0 bases, with 15 bases left in between. The CDR3 spans 17 residues. Looked up from germline, CDR1 is ENHRY and CDR2 is SYGVKD. CDR3 coding DNA: TGTGCCATCAGTGACGAGGACGGGTCCCATAGCAATCAGCCCCAGCATTTT. Its protein is CAISDEDGSHSNQPQHF.

This clone was seen once. The V call is TRBV27, the J call TRBJ2-5; D is perhaps TRBD1 or TRBD2 (5 bases each). The CDR3 has 12 residues. Germline values: CDR1 MNHEY, CDR2 SMNVEV (reference sequence). V lost 4 bases to trimming and J lost 9 bases, with 12 bases between them. The CDR3 nucleotides are TGTGCCAGCAGTTACTCCCGGGGACCCCAGTACTTC. Its protein is CASSYSRGPQYF.

V is TRBV6-5 and J is TRBJ1-5; D possibly corresponds to TRBD1 (6 bases). Germline assignment: CDR1 MNHEY and CDR2 SVGAGI. The length of the CDR3 is 15 residues. Trimming stripped 0 bases from V and 2 bases from J, with 8 bases between. CDR3 in DNA: TGTGCCAGCAGTTACTCGTGGACAGGCAATCAGCCCCAGCATTTT. This sequence encodes CASSYSWTGNQPQHF.

The chain joins TRBV5-1 to TRBJ2-1, with 8 bases lining up with TRBD2. The germline CDR1 and CDR2 sequences are SGHRS and YFSETQ. The CDR3 is 16 amino acids. J lost 4 bases, V lost 0 bases, and 6 bases had no gene match. The CDR3: CASSLAGREVYNEQFF. DNA for the CDR3: TGCGCCAGCAGCTTGGCCGGGAGGGAGGTTTACAATGAGCAGTTCTTC.

This chain connects TRBV6-5 to TRBJ2-6, with TRBD2 as a possible D gene (6 bases). V was cut by 6 bases and J by 3 bases, with 12 bases left in between. The CDR3 runs 15 residues. Germline V gives CDR1 MNHEY, CDR2 SVGAGI. The CDR3 bases are TGTGCCAGCAGGTACCTCGGGAGTGGGGCCAACGTCCTGACTTTC. Its translation: CASRYLGSGANVLTF.

The chain has TRBV9 and TRBJ1-2; 9 positions agree with TRBD1. CDR3 length: 14 residues. J lost 2 bases, V lost 6 bases, and 5 bases had no gene match. Germline CDR1 SGDLS, CDR2 YYNGEE. DNA for the CDR3: TGTGCCAGCACCCCCGGGACAGGGAACTATGGCTACACCTTC. This gives the protein CASTPGTGNYGYTF.

J is TRBJ2-5 and V is TRBV11-2; D gene unclear. The J call could be wrong; TRBJ2-7 is a better fit for the DNA end. The CDR3 covers 15 residues. CDR1 SGHAT and CDR2 FQNNGV come from the germline V gene. The CDR3 region has the DNA TGTGCCAGCAGTTTACCGGGCTCTAGCTCCTACGAGCAGTACTTC. This translates into CASSLPGSSSYEQYF.

The chain carries TRBV19 and TRBJ2-1; 7 positions match TRBD2. The CDR3 extends over 15 amino acids. V shed 1 base and J 5 bases; nucleotides not matched to a gene: 5. Germline CDR1 is LNHDA and CDR2 is SQIVND (reference sequence). In DNA, the CDR3 is TGTGCCAGTAGTATAGGGCGGGGGAGAAACAATGAGCAGTTCTTC. Its protein product is CASSIGRGRNNEQFF.

In its sample, this clone was seen a few times. This rearrangement joins TRBV19 to TRBJ2-2; D gene uncertain. Germline assignment: CDR1 LNHDA and CDR2 SQIVND (reference sequence). The CDR3 is 14 residues long. Trimming took off 9 bases at V and 3 bases at J, with 14 bases between the two ends. The CDR3 sequence: CASMGRVDTGELFF. The DNA for the CDR3 is TGTGCCAGCATGGGCCGGGTGGACACCGGGGAGCTGTTTTTT. The full variable domain, completed using reference TRBV19 and TRBJ2-2, is DGGITQSPKYLFRKEGQNVTLSCEQNLNHDAMYWYRQDPGQGLRLIYYSQIVNDFQKGDIAEGYSVSREKKESFPLTVTSAQKNPTAFYLCASMGRVDTGELFFGEGSRLTVL.

The chain employs TRBV7-2 and TRBJ1-2; D is unclear. Looked up from germline, CDR1 is SGHTA and CDR2 is FQGNSA. The germline V and J ends were trimmed by 2 bases and 1 base, with 14 bases remaining between them. The CDR3 runs 16 residues. This CDR3 is CASSLSGSGGNYGYTF. CDR3 bases: TGTGCCAGCAGCTTAAGCGGGTCAGGAGGTAACTATGGCTACACCTTC. The full variable domain, with the rest looked up from reference TRBV7-2 and TRBJ1-2, is GAGVSQSPSNKVTEKGKDVELRCDPISGHTALYWYRQSLGQGLEFLIYFQGNSAPDKSGLPSDRFSAERTGGSVSTLTIQRTQQEDSAVYLCASSLSGSGGNYGYTFGSGTRLTVV.

The chain couples TRBV5-1 to TRBJ2-3, with 13 bases lining up with TRBD2. Germline CDR1 and CDR2: SGHRS and YFSETQ. The CDR3 covers 16 residues. The trim removed 1 base at V and 4 bases at J, leaving 3 bases unmatched. CDR3 residues: CASSLQGLAGPDTQYF. CDR3 nucleotide sequence: TGCGCCAGCAGCTTGCAGGGACTAGCGGGACCAGATACGCAGTATTTT.